This T cell receptor (beta chain) was obtained from a study of Graves' ophthalmopathy and Graves' hyperthyroidism (dated by TCRdb to 2016 to 2018). Concerning the study at large: Hyperthyroidism was defined as stable when no progression to ophthalmopathy occurred within 18 months of follow-up. Once sampling was done, hyperthyroidism patients were given methimazole at a starting dose of 30 mg daily, while ophthalmopathy patients were given high-dose intravenous methylprednisolone. In total, some 130 blood samples were TCR-sequenced: approximately 42 ophthalmopathy, about 75 hyperthyroidism and roughly 17 hyperthyroidism-to-ophthalmopathy patients. The independent validation cohort included about 19 hyperthyroidism patients plus 17 patients who later progressed from hyperthyroidism to ophthalmopathy. To tell Graves' ophthalmopathy apart from Graves' hyperthyroidism, and to predict which patients would progress to ophthalmopathy, the study relied on TCR beta repertoire signatures. In roughly 6 hyperthyroidism patients, the T-cell repertoires found in thyroid tissue were compared with those found in blood. To explore V-J signatures that separate ophthalmopathy from hyperthyroidism, a discovery set of around 97 patients was enrolled, consisting of 40 to 45 with ophthalmopathy and fewer than 60 with stable hyperthyroidism.

For CDR1 and CDR2, the germline V gene (reference sequence) lists DFQATT and SNEGSKA. From the cysteine up to the phenylalanine, the CDR3 has a length of 13 residues. Just CDR3 DNA is preserved here, 39 bases in frame from base 1. V loses 3 bases of germline sequence and J loses 3 bases, and the interval between the two ends is 12 bases. For repertoire sequencing, the TCR beta CDR3 regions were amplified from RNA transcripts. The first round was an RT-PCR using HTBI primers with the Qiagen OneStep RT-PCR kit, and this first round was followed by a second-round multiplex PCR, then size selection and purification. Sequencing of the libraries was carried out on an Illumina HiSeq2000 in paired-end mode with 100 bp reads. The original pipeline was this. SOAPnuke was used for read processing, and reads with adapters, uncalled bases, a mean Phred below 15, or no exact constant-primer or identifier match were discarded. COPE v1.2.5 was used to merge high-quality paired reads. Each unique nucleotide sequence was treated as a clonotype, and MiTCR v1.1 was used to align the clonotypes to the IMGT TRB V, D and J references. Only V-J combinations with frequency above 0.0001 were analysed, covering 98% to 99.2% of repertoires. For each V-J combination, a TCR clonal expansion and chaos score was defined as F50 clonal expansion divided by the chaos observed in the TCRdist matrix. Welch's t-statistics and random forest were used to reduce the features to 10 to 15 V-J combinations, which were then used as input to a naive Bayes classifier. The Morisita-Horn index was used to measure how similar the thyroid and blood repertoires were. The raw public data were reprocessed by TCRdb itself: fastp quality trimming at Q25, MiXCR clonotype calling, in-frame beta chains only. Each record represents a unique CDR3 protein, reported with the most common genes and DNA among its rows. TCRdb, rather than the study authors, made the V and J calls. The sample table contains about 1.1 million distinct CDR3 sequences; only one count was recorded for about 38% of them. More than 9.5% of the sample rests with the top ten.

This clonotype was seen many times. Its binding antigen is unknown. One base away there is no much larger clone; base qualities are not given. Hyperthyroidism patients were newly diagnosed, were aged 18 to 65 years, and had a disease duration under 2 months. Anyone with other autoimmune diseases, uncontrolled infections, pregnancy or lactation was excluded from the study. Diagnosis was based on clinical symptoms, serum thyroxine, TRAb, thyroid ultrasound and orbital computed tomography. Trizol reagent was used to extract the total RNA, and its quality was then checked on an Agilent 2100 Bioanalyzer. Points the paper makes about the study in general: In validation, the model predicted ophthalmopathy progression with about 70% sensitivity and approximately 72% specificity; roughly 11 predicted patients were CT-confirmed with GO in a median of approximately 6.5 months. Ophthalmopathy was separated from stable hyperthyroidism by the 13-signature model with roughly 87% sensitivity and approximately 84% specificity in cross-validation and with 80%/75% in the test set. No statistical method was used to predetermine the sample size, and group allocation was not hidden from the investigators. Most expanded thyroid clonotypes with a frequency above 0.001 also appeared in blood, which suggests that blood repertoires may reflect the immune response in the thyroid.

Sequencing used peripheral blood or thyroid tissue (not recorded which). This receptor was obtained from an adult man with Graves' hyperthyroidism. The sequence joins TRBV20-1 to TRBJ2-7; the D call is tentative, TRBD1 or TRBD2, as each matches 6 bases. Here is the DNA: TGCAGTGCTAGCTCGGGGGCCCTCTACGAGCAGTACTTC. It translates as CSASSGALYEQYF.